The clone carrying this T cell receptor (beta chain) has just one count. This sample was included in a study of blood T cell repertoires in COVID-19. As for the study in general: Material from acute and convalescent COVID-19 was sourced from the United States, Italy and Spain.

Original data processing: Amplification from reference gene primers served as the basis for estimated nucleated cell counts. Measured with immunoSEQ multiplex PCR; TCRdb has only the in-frame clones, and not every one. V and J calls and clone size follow that table, whereas D and trimming were derived from the DNA. The table lists roughly 220,000 clones, more than 65% of them singletons, with 3% in the top ten. The V gene's germline CDR1 is ENHRY and CDR2 SYGVKD. The CDR3 runs to 15 residues. The junction had 3 bases not matched to a gene; V was cut back by 3 bases and J by 3 bases. V usage is TRBV10-3 and J usage is TRBJ2-7; 12 bases are shared with TRBD2. The sequenced sample was peripheral blood. The clonotype comes from a woman in her twenties or thirties who had recovered from COVID-19. For the CDR3, the DNA is TGTGCCATCAGTGATCGACTAGCGGGAGACTACGAGCAGTACTTC. This codes for CAISDRLAGDYEQYF.